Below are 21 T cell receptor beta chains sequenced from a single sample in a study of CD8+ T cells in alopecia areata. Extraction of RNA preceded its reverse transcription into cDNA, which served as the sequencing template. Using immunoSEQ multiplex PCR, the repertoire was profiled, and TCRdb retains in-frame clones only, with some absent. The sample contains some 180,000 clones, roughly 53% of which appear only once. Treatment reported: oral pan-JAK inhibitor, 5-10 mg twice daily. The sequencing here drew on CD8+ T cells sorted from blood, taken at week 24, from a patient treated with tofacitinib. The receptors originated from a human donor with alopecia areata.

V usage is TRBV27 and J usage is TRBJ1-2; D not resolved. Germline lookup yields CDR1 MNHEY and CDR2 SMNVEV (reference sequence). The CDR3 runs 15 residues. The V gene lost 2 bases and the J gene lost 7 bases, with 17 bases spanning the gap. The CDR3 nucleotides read TGTGCCAGCAGTTTAAGATCCCGTCTAGGAGGTGGCTACACCTTC. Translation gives CASSLRSRLGGGYTF.

CDR3: CASRDPEKLFF. The DNA of the CDR3 is TGTGCCAGCAGAGACCCCGAAAAACTGTTTTTT. The chain carries TRBV25-1 and TRBJ1-4; D ambiguous. Looked up from germline, CDR1 is MGHDK and CDR2 is SYGVNS. V dropped 6 bases and J dropped 8 bases, with 7 bases sitting between them. The CDR3 covers 11 residues.

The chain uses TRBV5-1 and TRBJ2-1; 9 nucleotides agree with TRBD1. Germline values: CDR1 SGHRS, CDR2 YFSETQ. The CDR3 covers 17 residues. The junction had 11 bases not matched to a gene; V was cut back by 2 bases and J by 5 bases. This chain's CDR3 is CASSLGLRTGDNNEQFF. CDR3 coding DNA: TGCGCCAGCAGCTTAGGTCTGAGGACAGGGGATAACAATGAGCAGTTCTTC.

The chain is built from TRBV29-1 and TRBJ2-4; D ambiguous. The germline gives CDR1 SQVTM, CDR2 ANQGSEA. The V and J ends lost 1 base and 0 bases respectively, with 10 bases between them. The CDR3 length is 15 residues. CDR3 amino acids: CSVEGDTIAKNIQYF. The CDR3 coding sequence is TGCAGCGTTGAAGGAGACACAATAGCCAAAAACATTCAGTACTTC.

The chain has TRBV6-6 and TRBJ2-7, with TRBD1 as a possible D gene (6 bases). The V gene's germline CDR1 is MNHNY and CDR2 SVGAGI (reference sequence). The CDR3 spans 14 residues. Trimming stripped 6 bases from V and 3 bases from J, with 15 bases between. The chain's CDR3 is CASSRQADSYEQYF. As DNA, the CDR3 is TGTGCCAGCAGCCGTCAAGCGGACAGCTACGAGCAGTACTTC.

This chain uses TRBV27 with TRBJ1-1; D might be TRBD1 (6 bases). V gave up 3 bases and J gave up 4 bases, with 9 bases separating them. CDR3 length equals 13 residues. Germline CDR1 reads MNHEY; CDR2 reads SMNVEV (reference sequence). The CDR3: CASSLWGATEAFF. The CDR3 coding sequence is TGTGCCAGCAGTTTGTGGGGGGCCACTGAAGCTTTCTTT.

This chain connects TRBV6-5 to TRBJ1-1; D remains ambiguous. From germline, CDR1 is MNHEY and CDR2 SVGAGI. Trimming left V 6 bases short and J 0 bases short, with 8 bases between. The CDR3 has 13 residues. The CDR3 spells CASRPGMNTEAFF. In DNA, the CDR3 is TGTGCCAGCAGGCCGGGGATGAACACTGAAGCTTTCTTT.

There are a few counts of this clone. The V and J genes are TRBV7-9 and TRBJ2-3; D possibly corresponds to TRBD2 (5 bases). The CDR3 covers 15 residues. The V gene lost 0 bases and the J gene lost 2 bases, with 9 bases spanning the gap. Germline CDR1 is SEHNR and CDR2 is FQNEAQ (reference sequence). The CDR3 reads CASSLAREITDTQYF. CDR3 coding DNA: TGTGCCAGCAGCTTAGCCCGGGAAATCACAGATACGCAGTATTTT.

The CDR3 reads CASSYLGGGNEQFF. The CDR3 DNA follows: TGTGCCAGCAGTTATCTTGGGGGGGGCAATGAGCAGTTCTTC. This rearrangement joins TRBV6-5 to TRBJ2-1, with 7 bases identical to TRBD2. Germline loops: CDR1 MNHEY, CDR2 SVGAGI. The V and J ends lost 3 bases and 6 bases, in that order; junction bases with no gene match: 5. The CDR3 runs 14 residues.

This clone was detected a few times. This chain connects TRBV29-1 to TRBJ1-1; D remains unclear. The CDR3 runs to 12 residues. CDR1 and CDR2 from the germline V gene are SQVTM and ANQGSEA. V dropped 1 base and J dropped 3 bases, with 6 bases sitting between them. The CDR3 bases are TGCAGCGTTGAAGGGTCGGACACTGAAGCTTTCTTT. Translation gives CSVEGSDTEAFF.

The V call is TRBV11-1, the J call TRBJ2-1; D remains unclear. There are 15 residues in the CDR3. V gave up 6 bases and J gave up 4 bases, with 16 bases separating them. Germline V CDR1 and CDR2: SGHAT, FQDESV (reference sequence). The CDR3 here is CASSYGQELYNEQFF. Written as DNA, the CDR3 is TGTGCCAGCAGTTATGGTCAGGAACTATACAATGAGCAGTTCTTC.

CDR3 amino acids: CASSPDGRTGGYNEQFF. CDR3 DNA sequence: TGTGCCAGCAGCCCGGACGGAAGGACAGGGGGTTACAATGAGCAGTTCTTC. The V and J genes are TRBV5-6 and TRBJ2-1, with 10 bases aligning to TRBD1. V gave up 4 bases and J gave up 4 bases; unmatched junction bases: 11. The CDR3 contains 17 residues. Germline CDR1 SGHDT, CDR2 YYEEEE.

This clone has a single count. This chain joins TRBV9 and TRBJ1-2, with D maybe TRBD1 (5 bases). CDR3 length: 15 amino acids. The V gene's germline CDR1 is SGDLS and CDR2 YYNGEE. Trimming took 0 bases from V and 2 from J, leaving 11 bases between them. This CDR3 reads CASSVGTTANYGYTF. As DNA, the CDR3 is TGTGCCAGCAGCGTAGGGACGACAGCAAACTATGGCTACACCTTC.

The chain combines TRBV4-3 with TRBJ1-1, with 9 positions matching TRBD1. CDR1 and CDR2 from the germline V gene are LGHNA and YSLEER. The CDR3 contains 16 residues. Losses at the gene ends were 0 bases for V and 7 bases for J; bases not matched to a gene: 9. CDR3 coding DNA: TGCGCCAGCAGCCAAGAAGGACAGGGGCAGACTATTGAAGCTTTCTTT. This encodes CASSQEGQGQTIEAFF.

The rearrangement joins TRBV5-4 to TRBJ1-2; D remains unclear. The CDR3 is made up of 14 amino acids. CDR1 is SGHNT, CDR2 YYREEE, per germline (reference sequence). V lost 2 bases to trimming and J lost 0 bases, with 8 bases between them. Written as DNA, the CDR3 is TGTGCCAGCAGCTTTGGGCGCCCTAACTATGGCTACACCTTC. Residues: CASSFGRPNYGYTF.

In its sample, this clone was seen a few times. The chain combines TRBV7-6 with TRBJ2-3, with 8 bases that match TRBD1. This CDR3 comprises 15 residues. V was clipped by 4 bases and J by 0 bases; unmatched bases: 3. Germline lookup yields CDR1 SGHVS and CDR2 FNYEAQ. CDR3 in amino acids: CASSSGQVSTDTQYF. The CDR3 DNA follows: TGTGCCAGCAGCTCGGGACAGGTTAGCACAGATACGCAGTATTTT. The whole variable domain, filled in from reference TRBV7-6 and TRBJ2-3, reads GAGVSQSPRYKVTKRGQDVALRCDPISGHVSLYWYRQALGQGPEFLTYFNYEAQQDKSGLPNDRFSAERPEGSISTLTIQRTEQRDSAMYRCASSSGQVSTDTQYFGPGTRLTVL.

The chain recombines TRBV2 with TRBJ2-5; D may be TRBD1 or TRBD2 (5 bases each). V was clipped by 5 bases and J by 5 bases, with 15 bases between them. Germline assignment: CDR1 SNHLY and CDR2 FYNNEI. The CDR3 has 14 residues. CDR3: CASSPGSGTETQYF. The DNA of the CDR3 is TGTGCCAGCAGTCCAGGGAGTGGTACGGAGACCCAGTACTTC.

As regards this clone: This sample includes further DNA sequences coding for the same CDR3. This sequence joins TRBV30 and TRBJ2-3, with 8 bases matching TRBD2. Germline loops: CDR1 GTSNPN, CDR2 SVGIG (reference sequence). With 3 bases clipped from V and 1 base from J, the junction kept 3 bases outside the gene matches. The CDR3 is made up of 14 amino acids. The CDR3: CAWRSGGGTDTQYF. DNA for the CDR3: TGTGCCTGGAGGTCCGGGGGGGGCACAGATACGCAGTATTTT.

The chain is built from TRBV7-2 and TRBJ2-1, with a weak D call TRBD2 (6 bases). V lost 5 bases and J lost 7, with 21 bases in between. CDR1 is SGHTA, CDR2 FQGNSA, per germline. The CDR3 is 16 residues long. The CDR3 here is CASSPATGVLENEQFF. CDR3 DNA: TGTGCCAGCAGCCCAGCGACGGGAGTCCTAGAGAATGAGCAGTTCTTC.

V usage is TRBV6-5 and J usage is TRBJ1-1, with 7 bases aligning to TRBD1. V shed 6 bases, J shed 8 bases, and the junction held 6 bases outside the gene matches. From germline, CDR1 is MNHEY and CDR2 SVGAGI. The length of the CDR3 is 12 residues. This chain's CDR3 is CASSPTGEEAFF. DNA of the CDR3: TGTGCCAGCAGCCCTACAGGGGAGGAAGCTTTCTTT.

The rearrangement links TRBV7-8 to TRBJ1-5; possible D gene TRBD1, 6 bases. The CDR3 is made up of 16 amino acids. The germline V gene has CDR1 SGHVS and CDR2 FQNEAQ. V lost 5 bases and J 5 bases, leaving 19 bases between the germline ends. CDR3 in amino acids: CASSREMGAGDQPQHF. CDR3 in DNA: TGTGCCAGCAGCCGCGAGATGGGGGCGGGAGATCAGCCCCAGCATTTT.